This section outlines one TCR beta chain sequence together with its context. What antigen it recognizes has not been identified. No per-base quality is available; no much larger clone lies one base away. The germline V gene yields SGHDT for CDR1 and YYEEEE for CDR2. V is trimmed back by 0 bases and J by 0 bases, and the junction contains 2 bases that no gene match accounts for. The CDR3 contains 16 residues, cysteine and phenylalanine counted. Solely the CDR3 DNA is kept, with 48 bases framed from the first base. Taken with the paper, the label for treatment or condition translates to: roughly 19 received Ad26.COV2.S at low or high dose, single or two shots; five or six received placebo; per-sample allocation not given. Repertoires of vaccine and placebo recipients were sequenced from samples taken on day 63 after the first injection. Cohort 1b enrolled roughly 25 adults aged 18-55 years at a single site in Boston, USA, between 29 July and 7 August 2020. Ad26.COV2.S was a replication-incompetent adenovirus type 26 vector expressing a prefusion-stabilized SARS-CoV-2 spike protein from the original Wuhan strain.

This specimen comes from a study of Ad26.COV2.S vaccination and SARS-CoV-2 variants (dated by TCRdb to the early 2020s). Turning to the overall study: Vaccine-arm donors were drawn from COV1001, a multicentre, randomized, double-blind, placebo-controlled phase I-IIa trial of Ad26.COV2.S in healthy adults. Investigators did not know the trial group allocation while performing experiments and assessing outcomes. A total of approximately 30 samples were included in the TCR-sequenced set, comprising approximately 20 Ad26.COV2.S vaccine recipients, 5 placebo recipients and 8 SARS-CoV-2 convalescent individuals. TCRbeta repertoire sequencing served as the tool for gauging how specific and how broad the SARS-CoV-2-reactive T cell receptors were following Ad26.COV2.S vaccination. Participants in the trial were split at random into five groups of five each, receiving low-dose or high-dose Ad26.COV2.S once or twice, or else placebo on both occasions. Ad26.COV2.S was given intramuscularly at 5x10^10 or 1x10^11 viral particles, as a single shot or as two shots 56 days apart.

TCRbeta CDR3 regions were sequenced with the immunoSEQ Assay. After extraction, genomic DNA underwent amplification by bias-controlled multiplex PCR, followed by high-throughput sequencing. For the original study's pipeline: To quantify the absolute abundance of every unique TCRbeta CDR3 region, sequences were collapsed and filtered. T cell fraction was estimated by normalizing TCRbeta template counts to usable DNA, with usable DNA measured through amplification of reference genes found in all nucleated cells. Repertoire TCRs were annotated as SARS-CoV-2-specific when V gene, CDR3 amino acid sequence and J gene were exactly matched to a known reactive TCR set. MIRA supplied the reference SARS-CoV-2 TCR set, which was filtered for enrichment in COVID-19-positive ImmuneCODE repertoires so that public or cross-reactive TCRs were removed. Based on the MIRA antigens, annotated TCRs were further analysed at the level of specific ORF or position within ORF. Breadth was defined as the number of annotated unique rearrangements divided by the total number of unique productive rearrangements, and depth was defined as the summed frequency of the annotated unique rearrangements. Two-sided Wilcoxon rank-sum tests were applied when comparing TCR breadth between groups. TCRdb stores this immuneACCESS table with in-frame sequences only. Part of the clones is absent; in the studies checked, under half of the shortfall reflects unresolved V genes, and no reason is known for the rest. The V and J calls and the clone size are those of that table, but D and trimming were determined from the DNA. Within this sample are around 450,000 clones, with 80% to 90% of them counted one time only. The ten largest clonotypes hold 1.5% to 2% of the sample.

Study-wide findings and limitations: Compared with placebo recipients, Ad26.COV2.S recipients showed higher spike-specific TCR breadth (P = 0.0014). The authors noted that total T cell responses may have been underestimated by the TCR breadth and depth analyses. Substantial breadth of spike-specific CD8+ and CD4+ T cell responses was reported after vaccination. Comparing responses between vaccine doses or regimens was not something the study was powered to do. Vaccine and placebo recipients had comparable non-spike TCR breadth, which fits with the vaccine containing only spike.

The rearranged segments are TRBV5-6 and TRBJ2-3, with 9 junctional bases fitting TRBD1. This material consisted of peripheral blood, taken in a trial of Ad26.COV2.S vaccine versus placebo. This TCR came from a person between 18 and 59 years old who received the Ad26.COV2.S COVID-19 vaccine or a placebo. The CDR3 protein is CASSLAGTGSTDTQYF. The sequenced DNA is TGTGCCAGCAGCTTGGCCGGGACAGGGAGCACAGATACGCAGTATTTT.